This TCR beta chain was identified during a study of tissue T cells after allogeneic stem cell transplantation. Using immunoSEQ multiplex PCR, the repertoire was profiled, and TCRdb retains in-frame clones only, with some absent. This sample yields about 420 clones, of which about 86% are seen a single time; around 15% belongs to the top ten. This clone was counted only a few times. Germline CDR1 MNHEY, CDR2 SVGEGT. Trimming removed 3 bases from V and 10 bases from J, with 25 bases in between. The CDR3 runs to 18 residues. The genes are TRBV6-2 or TRBV6-3 and TRBJ2-6; D remains ambiguous. This clonotype was sampled from a female patient aged 18 to 49 with steroid-refractory graft-versus-host disease after an allogeneic stem cell transplant. Some T cells may originate from the graft donor. The sequencing here drew on skin, taken at autopsy. The CDR3: CASSYCYCIDKVGNVLTF. The CDR3 DNA is TGTGCCAGCAGTTATTGTTACTGCATCGACAAAGTCGGGAACGTCCTGACTTTC.